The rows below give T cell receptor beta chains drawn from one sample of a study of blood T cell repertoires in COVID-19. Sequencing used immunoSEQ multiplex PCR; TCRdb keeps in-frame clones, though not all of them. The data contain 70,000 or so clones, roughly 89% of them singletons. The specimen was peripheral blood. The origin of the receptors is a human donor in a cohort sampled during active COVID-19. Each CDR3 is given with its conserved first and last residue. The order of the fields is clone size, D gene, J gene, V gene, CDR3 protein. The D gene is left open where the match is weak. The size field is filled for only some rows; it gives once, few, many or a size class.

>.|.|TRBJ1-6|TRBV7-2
CASSPLDNSPLHF
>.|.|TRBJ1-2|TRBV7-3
CASSGGNGYTF
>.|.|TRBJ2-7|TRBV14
CASSQGLGYEQYF
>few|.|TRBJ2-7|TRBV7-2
CASSRRGSSYEQYF
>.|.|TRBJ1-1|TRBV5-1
CASSLATANTEAFF
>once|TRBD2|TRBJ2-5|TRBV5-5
CASSREGIQETQYF
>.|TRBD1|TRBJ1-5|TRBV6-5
CATGDRGNNQPQHF
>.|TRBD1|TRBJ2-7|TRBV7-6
CASSHGDRAPEQYF
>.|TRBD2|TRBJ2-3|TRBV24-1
CATSDLPGGNADTQYF
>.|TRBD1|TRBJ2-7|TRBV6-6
CASTGGSYEQYF
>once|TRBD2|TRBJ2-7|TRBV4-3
CASSQDRLAGNEQYF
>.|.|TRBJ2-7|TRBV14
CASSQVSYEQYF
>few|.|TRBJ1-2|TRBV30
CAWDTSGYTF
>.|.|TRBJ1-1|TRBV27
CASSLGGGATEAFF
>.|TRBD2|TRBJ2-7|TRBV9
CASSVGLAGGFYEQYF
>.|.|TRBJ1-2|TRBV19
CASSIGGSNYGYTF
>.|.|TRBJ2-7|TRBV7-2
CASSLDGGAAYEQYF
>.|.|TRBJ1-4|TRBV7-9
CASSSHRSGDATNEKLFF
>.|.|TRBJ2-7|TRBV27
CASSRGRGAGNEQYF
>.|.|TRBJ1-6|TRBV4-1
CASSQDRGGAASPLHF
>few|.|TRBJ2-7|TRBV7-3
CASSSTGLSYEQYF
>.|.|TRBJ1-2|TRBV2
CASGETNYGYTF
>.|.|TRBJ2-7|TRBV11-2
CASSPGGARSYEQYF
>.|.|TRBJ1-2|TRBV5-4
CASSFTGLNGYTF
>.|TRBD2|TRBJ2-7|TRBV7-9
CASRGTSGYEQYF
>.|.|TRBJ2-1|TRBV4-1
CASSLAGRYNEQFF
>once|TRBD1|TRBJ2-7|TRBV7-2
CASSLTGDSYEQYF
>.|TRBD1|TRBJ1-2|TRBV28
CASLPPPDRVSGYTF
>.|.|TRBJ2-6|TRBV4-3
CASSPTAGANVLTF
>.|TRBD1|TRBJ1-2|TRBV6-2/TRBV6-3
CASSDRAYYGYTF
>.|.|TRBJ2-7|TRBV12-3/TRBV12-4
CASSFDSYEQYF
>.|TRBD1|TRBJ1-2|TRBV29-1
CSVHDRGPGYGYTF
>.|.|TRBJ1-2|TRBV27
CASSFLRDNYGYTF
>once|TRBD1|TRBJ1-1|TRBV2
CASTVRPTGTGNTEAFF
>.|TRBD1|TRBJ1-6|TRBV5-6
CASSYGDRVAYNSPLHF
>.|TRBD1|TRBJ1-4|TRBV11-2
CASSRQGFGTNEKLFF
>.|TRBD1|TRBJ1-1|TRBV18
CASSADREITEAFF
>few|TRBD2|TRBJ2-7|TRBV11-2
CASSLLQRGPVDEQYF
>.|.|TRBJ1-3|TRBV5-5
CASSLRRGLERTGNTIYF
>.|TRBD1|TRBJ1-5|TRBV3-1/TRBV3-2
CASSQRQGAGQPQHF
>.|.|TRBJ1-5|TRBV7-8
CASSLHREPQPQHF
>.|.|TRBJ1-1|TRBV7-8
CASSLGQNTEAFF
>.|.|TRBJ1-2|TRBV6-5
CASRRPLDYGYTF
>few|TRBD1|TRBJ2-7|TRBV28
CASSPVLRDSAYEQYF
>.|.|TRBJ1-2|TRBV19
CASSLSGLIYGYTF
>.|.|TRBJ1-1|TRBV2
CASSRGLAEAFF
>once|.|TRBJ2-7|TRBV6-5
CASSPLGSYEQYF
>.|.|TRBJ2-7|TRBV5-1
CASSLSGPYEQYF
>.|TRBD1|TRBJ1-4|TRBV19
CASSIWTGANEKLFF
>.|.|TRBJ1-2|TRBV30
CAWSVPFGYTF
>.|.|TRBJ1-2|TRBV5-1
CASSLLENTGNYGYTF
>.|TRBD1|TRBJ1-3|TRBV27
CASSGYTGGNSGNTIYF
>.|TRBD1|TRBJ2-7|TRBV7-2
CASRQTGTGQSEQYF
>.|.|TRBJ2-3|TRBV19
CASEGDSTDTQYF
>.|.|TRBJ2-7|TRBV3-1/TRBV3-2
CASSQGTKPGEQYF